These 20 T cell receptor beta chains came from one sample sequenced in a study of T cells in Graves' hyperthyroidism and ophthalmopathy. Amplified TCR beta CDR3 regions came from RNA transcripts. TCR CDR3 underwent first-round RT-PCR with the HTBI primer set. TCRdb used MiXCR to reprocess the multiplex PCR reads, holding one entry per CDR3 protein. The data show some 500,000 distinct CDR3 sequences, around 14% seen once. The sample consisted of blood. The receptors come from a woman aged 18-29 years with Graves' hyperthyroidism.

About this clonotype: A read error may account for a junction end that differs from germline. The chain recombines TRBV7-3 with TRBJ1-1; possible D gene TRBD1, 6 bases. Germline lookup yields CDR1 SGHTA and CDR2 FQGTGA. The CDR3 runs 13 residues. The chain's CDR3 is CASSSGRDTGAFF. In nucleotides, the CDR3 is TGTGCCAGCAGCTCCGGACGGGACACTGGAGCTTTCTTT.

This clonotype has only a few counts. The chain couples TRBV3-1 to TRBJ2-7; 8 bases match TRBD2. CDR1 is LGHDT and CDR2 is YNNKEL in the germline V gene (reference sequence). The CDR3 is 15 amino acids. J gave up 2 bases and V 6 bases, and 9 bases lay outside the gene matches. The CDR3 is CASRPGLGGAYEQYF. In DNA form, the CDR3 reads TGTGCCAGCAGACCGGGACTAGGTGGAGCCTACGAGCAGTACTTC.

This clonotype was seen repeatedly, ten times or more. This chain uses TRBV2 with TRBJ2-1; 7 bases are shared with TRBD2. The CDR3 sequence is 15 residues long. The germline V gene has CDR1 SNHLY and CDR2 FYNNEI. Germline trimming cut 3 bases from V and 8 bases from J; bases unmatched to any gene: 10. The CDR3 reads CASSDIAGQGDEQFF. Written as DNA, the CDR3 is TGTGCCAGCAGTGATATAGCGGGTCAGGGCGATGAGCAGTTCTTC.

This clonotype was seen a few times. The chain uses TRBV19 and TRBJ1-1, with D maybe TRBD1 (6 bases). The CDR3 spans 14 residues. Germline V gives CDR1 LNHDA, CDR2 SQIVND (reference sequence). Trimming shortened V by 3 bases and J by 1 base, and 9 bases separated the two germline ends. The CDR3 is CASSIGQPNTEAFF. The CDR3 DNA sequence: TGTGCCAGTAGTATCGGACAGCCGAACACTGAAGCTTTCTTT.

This clonotype was seen repeatedly, ten times or more. The chain is built from TRBV11-2 and TRBJ1-2, with D perhaps TRBD1 (6 bases). This CDR3 is built from 12 residues. Trimming took 5 bases from V and 8 from J, leaving 12 bases between them. CDR1 and CDR2 from the germline V gene are SGHAT and FQNNGV. The CDR3 protein is CASSPWTDGYTF. The CDR3, as DNA: TGTGCCAGCAGCCCGTGGACAGACGGCTACACCTTC.

This clonotype was counted a few times. The rearrangement joins TRBV5-1 to TRBJ2-2; maybe TRBD2 (5 bases). V was cut by 5 bases and J by 3 bases, with 11 bases left in between. The CDR3 runs 14 residues. The germline CDR1 and CDR2 sequences are SGHRS and YFSETQ. The CDR3 is CASRWEWDTGELFF. The CDR3 nucleotides are TGCGCCAGCAGGTGGGAGTGGGACACCGGGGAGCTGTTTTTT.

The chain links TRBV4-2 to TRBJ2-7, with TRBD1 identical over 10 bases. V shed 2 bases and J 6 bases; nucleotides not matched to a gene: 10. CDR1 and CDR2 (germline): LGHNA, YNFKEQ. The length of the CDR3 is 16 residues. The CDR3 nucleotides read TGTGCCAGCAGCCAATACTCCGGGACAGGGGACTCCGAGCAGTACTTC. Its protein is CASSQYSGTGDSEQYF.

This clonotype was counted many times. The chain is built from TRBV19 and TRBJ2-1; D is uncertain. Trimming shortened V by 5 bases and J by 0 bases, and 11 bases separated the two germline ends. Looked up from germline, CDR1 is LNHDA and CDR2 is SQIVND (reference sequence). The CDR3 length is 15 residues. The CDR3: CASSQKADSYNEQFF. DNA of the CDR3: TGTGCCAGTAGTCAGAAGGCGGACTCCTACAATGAGCAGTTCTTC. Complete variable domain (other parts from reference TRBV19 and TRBJ2-1): DGGITQSPKYLFRKEGQNVTLSCEQNLNHDAMYWYRQDPGQGLRLIYYSQIVNDFQKGDIAEGYSVSREKKESFPLTVTSAQKNPTAFYLCASSQKADSYNEQFFGPGTRLTVL.

On this clonotype: This clone may be a read error of a much larger clone one base away. This rearrangement joins TRBV12-3 or TRBV12-4 to TRBJ2-5; possibly TRBD2 for D (5 bases). CDR3 length equals 15 residues. Trimming took off 4 bases at V and 4 bases at J, with 16 bases between the two ends. The CDR3 here is CASSSPPTGRETQYF. The CDR3 DNA is TGTGCCAGCAGTTCCCCCCCCACGGGGAGAGAGACCCAGTACTTC.

This chain joins TRBV7-9 and TRBJ1-2; no reliable D call. Germline assignment: CDR1 SEHNR and CDR2 FQNEAQ (reference sequence). CDR3 length: 14 residues. Trimming pared 5 bases from V and 6 bases from J, leaving 16 bases between. CDR3 in amino acids: CASSRQVNRDGYTF. The CDR3, as DNA: TGTGCCAGCAGCCGGCAGGTTAATAGGGATGGCTACACCTTC.

This clonotype was counted many times. The CDR3 sequence is CASSETGQGIGYEQYV. The DNA for the CDR3 is TGTGCCAGCAGTGAAACAGGACAGGGAATAGGATACGAGCAGTACGTC. The rearrangement links TRBV2 to TRBJ2-7; 8 bases line up with TRBD1. Germline CDR1 is SNHLY and CDR2 is FYNNEI. The CDR3 is 16 amino acids. The junction had 10 bases not matched to a gene; V was cut back by 2 bases and J by 4 bases.

This clonotype has more than one count but fewer than ten. The V gene is TRBV7-9, the J gene TRBJ1-6; the match to TRBD1 covers 9 bases. V shed 5 bases, J shed 0 bases, and the junction held 5 bases outside the gene matches. Germline loops: CDR1 SEHNR, CDR2 FQNEAQ (reference sequence). This CDR3 has 17 residues. Here the CDR3 DNA reads TGTGCCAGCAGCGCTGGACAGGGGAACTCCTATAATTCACCCCTCCACTTT. It yields the protein CASSAGQGNSYNSPLHF.

This clonotype was seen repeatedly, ten times or more. V usage is TRBV30 and J usage is TRBJ1-6; D is uncertain. The CDR3 extends over 13 amino acids. With 1 base removed from V and 10 bases from J, the gap between germline ends came to 11 bases. Germline-derived CDR1 and CDR2 are GTSNPN and SVGIG (reference sequence). The CDR3 here is CAWSETGESPLHF. The CDR3 nucleotides are TGTGCCTGGAGTGAGACCGGGGAGTCACCCCTCCACTTT. Based on the CDR3 plus reference TRBV30 and TRBJ1-6, the full variable domain is SQTIHQWPATLVQPVGSPLSLECTVEGTSNPNLYWYRQAAGRGLQLLFYSVGIGQISSEVPQNLSASRPQDRQFILSSKKLLLSDSGFYLCAWSETGESPLHFGNGTRLTVT.

In its sample, this clonotype was seen many times. J is TRBJ2-5 and V is TRBV19; a weak D match, TRBD2 (5 bases). V lost 5 bases, J lost 1 base, and 11 bases lay in between. The CDR3 is 14 residues long. Per germline, CDR1 LNHDA and CDR2 SQIVND (reference sequence). Here the CDR3 reads CASSGWSGQETQYF. CDR3 sequence (DNA): TGTGCCAGTAGTGGTTGGAGCGGCCAAGAGACCCAGTACTTC.

The chain carries TRBV3-1 and TRBJ1-1; 7 bases are a match to TRBD1. The CDR3 is 17 amino acids. CDR1 is LGHDT and CDR2 is YNNKEL in the germline V gene (reference sequence). The J segment lost 0 bases and the V segment lost 6 bases, leaving 13 bases of the junction unmatched. The CDR3 here is CASSPTLTGPMNTEAFF. CDR3 nucleotides: TGTGCCAGCAGTCCAACCCTGACAGGGCCCATGAACACTGAAGCTTTCTTT.

The V gene is TRBV6-5, the J gene TRBJ2-3; perhaps TRBD2 as D (6 bases). V lost 5 bases, J lost 3 bases, and 12 bases lay in between. Germline-derived CDR1 and CDR2 are MNHEY and SVGAGI. This CDR3 region has 14 residues. CDR3 nucleotides: TGTGCCAGCAGTAATCGACTAGTGACAGATACGCAGTATTTT. The encoded protein is CASSNRLVTDTQYF.

Many counts were recorded for this clonotype. V gene TRBV7-8 combines with J gene TRBJ1-5, with D possibly TRBD1 on 5 matching bases. The ends were cut back, 5 bases at V and 3 bases at J, with 11 bases in the middle. This CDR3 comprises 14 residues. Germline V gene lookup returns CDR1 SGHVS and CDR2 FQNEAQ. CDR3 DNA: TGTGCCAGCAGCGCGGAGGGGCACAATCAGCCCCAGCATTTT. Encoded protein: CASSAEGHNQPQHF. Full variable domain (rest looked up from reference TRBV7-8 and TRBJ1-5): GAGVSQSPRYKVAKRGQDVALRCDPISGHVSLFWYQQALGQGPEFLTYFQNEAQLDKSGLPSDRFFAERPEGSVSTLKIQRTQQEDSAVYLCASSAEGHNQPQHFGDGTRLSIL.

This clonotype was seen at least ten times. This chain links TRBV12-3 or TRBV12-4 with TRBJ1-2; D is undetermined. Trimming shortened V by 8 bases and J by 8 bases, and 15 bases separated the two germline ends. This CDR3 region has 12 residues. CDR3 bases: TGTGCCAGCCGAACGACGGCTAGGGGCTACACCTTC. Translating it yields CASRTTARGYTF.

The chain carries TRBV12-3 or TRBV12-4 and TRBJ1-2; unclear D gene. There are 15 residues in the CDR3. The V end was cut by 2 bases, the J end by 5 bases, with 15 bases between. CDR3 coding DNA: TGTGCCAGCAGTTTAAGGCGGGCGGAAATTTATGGCTACACCTTC. Residues: CASSLRRAEIYGYTF.

CDR3 loop: CASSLGTGKVTDTQYF. For the CDR3, the DNA is TGTGCCAGCAGCTTAGGCACAGGGAAGGTTACAGATACGCAGTATTTT. The rearrangement uses TRBV11-2 and TRBJ2-3; D is perhaps TRBD1 (6 bases). V was cut by 1 base and J by 3 bases, with 14 bases left in between. The CDR3 is 16 amino acids. CDR1 and CDR2 (germline): SGHAT, FQNNGV.